One sample yielded the 24 T cell receptor beta chains listed below, sequenced in a study of blood T cell repertoires in COVID-19. Generated by immunoSEQ multiplex PCR, the TCRdb table keeps only in-frame clones and is missing some. The sample lists a few hundred thousand clones; roughly 87% were seen once. Source material: PBMCs or T cells enriched from blood (not recorded which). The receptors here all came from a young woman who had recovered from COVID-19.

The V and J genes are TRBV19 and TRBJ1-3, with TRBD1 identical over 7 bases. The CDR3 spans 18 residues. V lost 6 bases and J lost 0; bases outside the gene matches: 14. Germline V gene sequence: CDR1 LNHDA, CDR2 SQIVND (reference sequence). This CDR3 reads CASSEYRQGAYSGNTIYF. The CDR3 DNA reads TGTGCCAGTAGCGAGTATCGACAGGGCGCTTACTCTGGAAACACCATATATTTT.

The V and J genes are TRBV19 and TRBJ2-1; 13 bases map to TRBD2. The CDR3 consists of 15 residues. Trimming cost V 2 bases and J 11 bases; bases outside gene matches: 6. Germline V gene data show CDR1 as LNHDA and CDR2 as SQIVND (reference sequence). CDR3 in amino acids: CASSILRTSGSKQFF. In nucleotides, the CDR3 is TGTGCCAGTAGTATACTAAGGACTAGCGGGAGCAAGCAGTTCTTC.

J is TRBJ1-1 and V is TRBV7-2; D remains ambiguous. The CDR3 runs to 15 residues. Germline CDR1 reads SGHTA; CDR2 reads FQGNSA. V was cut by 1 base and J by 5 bases, with 14 bases left in between. CDR3 DNA sequence: TGTGCCAGCAGCTTAGTCCCGGACTATACTACTGAAGCTTTCTTT. As protein: CASSLVPDYTTEAFF.

V gene TRBV12-3 or TRBV12-4 combines with J gene TRBJ1-4; D uncertain. The V and J ends lost 2 bases and 7 bases respectively, with 8 bases between them. This CDR3 has 13 amino acids. The CDR3 reads CASSLIRFEKLFF. CDR3 DNA: TGTGCCAGCAGTTTAATCAGGTTTGAAAAACTGTTTTTT.

The rearrangement uses TRBV7-4 and TRBJ2-7, with a tentative D call TRBD2 (6 bases). CDR1 is SGHVT and CDR2 is SQSDAQ in the germline V gene. V shed 1 base and J shed 2 bases, with 9 bases lying between them. The CDR3 is 14 amino acids. This CDR3 is CASSLGGVPYEQYF. As DNA, the CDR3 is TGTGCCAGCAGCTTAGGGGGGGTACCCTACGAGCAGTACTTC.

Here the CDR3 DNA reads TGCGCCAGCAGCCAACCGGGACAGGGCTTTGACGAGCAGTACTTC. Translated: CASSQPGQGFDEQYF. This chain links TRBV4-3 with TRBJ2-7; 9 bases fit TRBD1. Trimming cost V 2 bases and J 5 bases; bases outside gene matches: 7. This CDR3 contains 15 residues. Germline loops: CDR1 LGHNA, CDR2 YSLEER.

This clone appeared once. The J gene is TRBJ1-6, the V gene TRBV3-1 (or the pseudogene TRBV3-2); a weak D match, TRBD1 (5 bases). Trimming stripped 0 bases from V and 8 bases from J, with 11 bases between. This CDR3 spans 15 amino acids. Looked up from germline, CDR1 is LGHDT and CDR2 is YNNKEL (reference sequence). CDR3 protein: CASSQDGGFDSPLHF. The DNA of the CDR3 is TGTGCCAGCAGCCAAGACGGGGGGTTCGATTCACCCCTCCACTTT.

The chain's CDR3 is CASSQMTGLTWGYTF. The CDR3 DNA reads TGTGCCAGCAGCCAGATGACAGGGTTGACGTGGGGCTACACCTTC. This sequence joins TRBV7-2 and TRBJ1-2; 7 nucleotides align to TRBD1. This CDR3 comprises 15 residues. Germline V gives CDR1 SGHTA, CDR2 FQGNSA. The J segment lost 8 bases and the V segment lost 5 bases, leaving 14 bases of the junction unmatched.

This sequence joins TRBV6-5 and TRBJ1-5; possible D gene TRBD1, 5 bases. Germline V CDR1 and CDR2: MNHEY, SVGAGI. Trimming stripped 7 bases from V and 1 base from J, with 11 bases between. The CDR3 length is 14 residues. The CDR3 region has the DNA TGTGCCAGCACCCCACAGGTCAGCAATCAGCCCCAGCATTTT. This encodes CASTPQVSNQPQHF.

The chain uses TRBV27 and TRBJ1-1; D gene ambiguous. CDR1 is MNHEY and CDR2 is SMNVEV in the germline V gene (reference sequence). V shed 0 bases and J shed 0 bases, with 5 bases lying between them. The CDR3 loop spans 14 amino acids. The CDR3 protein is CASSLSQMNTEAFF. In nucleotides, the CDR3 is TGTGCCAGCAGTTTATCCCAGATGAACACTGAAGCTTTCTTT.

V is TRBV5-6 and J is TRBJ1-1; D not certain. The CDR3 extends over 13 amino acids. The V end lost 1 base, the J end lost 6 bases, and 10 bases lay between the germline ends. The germline V gene encodes CDR1 SGHDT and CDR2 YYEEEE. CDR3: CASSLSPVPEAFF. The CDR3 DNA is TGTGCCAGCAGCTTGAGCCCGGTCCCTGAAGCTTTCTTT.

V usage is TRBV28 and J usage is TRBJ1-6; 7 bases line up with TRBD1. V shed 7 bases and J 11 bases; nucleotides not matched to a gene: 5. The CDR3 length is 12 residues. Germline values: CDR1 MDHEN, CDR2 SYDVKM. The CDR3 nucleotides are TGTGCCAGCACGCGACAGGGTCCACCCCTCCACTTT. Its protein is CASTRQGPPLHF. The complete variable domain, with remaining parts taken from reference TRBV28 and TRBJ1-6, reads DVKVTQSSRYLVKRTGEKVFLECVQDMDHENMFWYRQDPGLGLRLIYFSYDVKMKEKGDIPEGYSVSREKKERFSLILESASTNQTSMYLCASTRQGPPLHFGNGTRLTVT.

In this sample, this clone turned up a few times. The V gene is TRBV7-2, the J gene TRBJ2-4; D is possibly TRBD2 (6 bases). The germline CDR1 and CDR2 sequences are SGHTA and FQGNSA. The V end was cut by 2 bases, the J end by 0 bases, with 11 bases between. The CDR3 loop spans 16 amino acids. CDR3: CASSLSGGVAKNIQYF. CDR3 sequence (DNA): TGTGCCAGCAGCTTAAGTGGAGGGGTAGCCAAAAACATTCAGTACTTC.

The V call is TRBV27, the J call TRBJ1-1, with D maybe TRBD1 (5 bases). The CDR3 is 13 residues long. The V end lost 5 bases, the J end lost 4 bases, and 11 bases lay between the germline ends. Germline V gene sequence: CDR1 MNHEY, CDR2 SMNVEV (reference sequence). DNA for the CDR3: TGTGCCAGCAGTCTCAGGGTTTCCACTGAAGCTTTCTTT. Protein sequence: CASSLRVSTEAFF.

This clone was detected a few times. The chain couples TRBV29-1 to TRBJ1-1, with 9 bases lining up with TRBD1. The CDR3 spans 13 residues. V shed 7 bases and J 4 bases; nucleotides not matched to a gene: 7. From germline, CDR1 is SQVTM and CDR2 ANQGSEA. The CDR3 region is CSARQGESTEAFF. DNA for the CDR3: TGCAGCGCCCGACAGGGGGAGAGCACTGAAGCTTTCTTT.

This clone has a single count. The chain uses TRBV13 and TRBJ1-5; D ambiguous. The CDR3 extends over 12 amino acids. With 4 bases removed from V and 2 bases from J, the gap between germline ends came to 3 bases. Germline assignment: CDR1 PRHDT and CDR2 FYEKMQ (reference sequence). The CDR3 DNA reads TGTGCCAGCAGCTCAGGCAATCAGCCCCAGCATTTT. It encodes CASSSGNQPQHF.

The chain is built from TRBV25-1 and TRBJ1-1; a weak D match, TRBD1 (6 bases). The CDR3 has 15 amino acids. From germline, CDR1 is MGHDK and CDR2 SYGVNS. V was pared by 1 base and J by 1 base, with 10 bases between. The CDR3 nucleotides are TGTGCCAGCAGTGAATTAGGGGGAAAGAACACTGAAGCTTTCTTT. As protein: CASSELGGKNTEAFF.

The chain's CDR3 is CASSLVTGRYGYTF. The CDR3 region has the DNA TGCGCCAGCAGCTTGGTAACAGGGCGCTATGGCTACACCTTC. The rearrangement joins TRBV5-1 to TRBJ1-2; D is possibly TRBD1 (6 bases). Germline V gene sequence: CDR1 SGHRS, CDR2 YFSETQ. V lost 0 bases to trimming and J lost 4 bases, with 10 bases between them. The CDR3 has 14 residues.

DNA for the CDR3: TGCGCCAGCAGCCGGTACAGGGAGAATTCACCCCTCCACTTT. Amino acids: CASSRYRENSPLHF. The genes are TRBV4-3 and TRBJ1-6, with D perhaps TRBD1 (6 bases). V was clipped by 4 bases and J by 7 bases, with 11 bases between them. Germline V gives CDR1 LGHNA, CDR2 YSLEER. The CDR3 spans 14 residues.

The V and J genes are TRBV3-1 (or the pseudogene TRBV3-2) and TRBJ2-4; D unresolved. The CDR3 loop spans 16 amino acids. The germline V and J ends were trimmed by 0 bases and 2 bases, with 11 bases remaining between them. Germline CDR1 LGHDT, CDR2 YNNKEL (reference sequence). CDR3 sequence (DNA): TGTGCCAGCAGCCAAGAGCCCGGTTCCCCCAAAAACATTCAGTACTTC. This sequence encodes CASSQEPGSPKNIQYF.

The V gene is TRBV7-9, the J gene TRBJ2-3; D might be TRBD2 (5 bases). The ends were cut back, 4 bases at V and 2 bases at J, with 19 bases in the middle. This CDR3 comprises 17 residues. The germline V gene encodes CDR1 SEHNR and CDR2 FQNEAQ (reference sequence). The CDR3 here is CASSSNRGREVTDTQYF. The CDR3 nucleotides read TGTGCCAGCAGCTCCAATAGAGGGAGAGAAGTCACAGATACGCAGTATTTT.

The J gene is TRBJ1-5, the V gene TRBV2; D not resolved. Per germline, CDR1 SNHLY and CDR2 FYNNEI. V was pared by 3 bases and J by 2 bases, with 11 bases between. The CDR3 is made up of 15 amino acids. CDR3 sequence reads: CASSDSGGRNQPQHF. In DNA, the CDR3 is TGTGCCAGCAGTGATTCTGGCGGCCGCAATCAGCCCCAGCATTTT.

This sequence joins TRBV5-1 and TRBJ1-1; the D is unclear. V lost 3 bases, J lost 0 bases, and 21 bases lay in between. The germline V gene encodes CDR1 SGHRS and CDR2 YFSETQ. The CDR3 is 18 amino acids. The CDR3 loop reads CASSWESGGRRLNTEAFF. In DNA form, the CDR3 reads TGCGCCAGCAGCTGGGAGTCGGGAGGCAGGAGGTTGAACACTGAAGCTTTCTTT.

The gene calls are TRBV6-2 or TRBV6-3 and TRBJ2-7; D unclear. The CDR3 has 12 residues. V was pared by 2 bases and J by 3 bases, with 5 bases between. The germline V gene has CDR1 MNHEY and CDR2 SVGEGT. This chain's CDR3 is CASSYADYEQYF. CDR3 nucleotide sequence: TGTGCCAGCAGTTACGCAGACTACGAGCAGTACTTC.